One sample yielded the 5 T cell receptor beta chains listed below, sequenced in a study of T cells in Graves' hyperthyroidism and ophthalmopathy. Amplification of TCR beta CDR3 regions was performed using RNA transcripts as template. Primed by the HTBI set, a first-round RT-PCR was run on the TCR CDR3. Each CDR3 protein gets one entry after TCRdb re-called the multiplex PCR reads with MiXCR. Of fewer than 350,000 distinct CDR3 sequences in the sample, roughly 20% were seen once. The sequencing input was blood. These receptors originate from a woman in her 50s with Graves' hyperthyroidism.

This clonotype was seen at least ten times. This chain joins TRBV12-3 or TRBV12-4 and TRBJ1-4; D not resolved. Deletions cut 3 bases from V and 2 bases from J, with 4 bases between. This CDR3 comprises 13 residues. CDR3 residues: CASSFGTNEKLFF. The CDR3 nucleotides read TGTGCCAGCAGTTTTGGTACTAATGAAAAACTGTTTTTT.

The gene calls are TRBV20-1 and TRBJ1-5; tentatively, D is TRBD1 (6 bases). Germline assignment: CDR1 DFQATT and CDR2 SNEGSKA (reference sequence). The length of the CDR3 is 15 residues. V was shortened by 0 bases and J by 2 bases, with 11 bases between the two germline ends. In nucleotides, the CDR3 is TGCAGTGCTAGAGATTCGGCAGGGGGCAATCAGCCCCAGCATTTT. It is translated as CSARDSAGGNQPQHF.

This chain links TRBV30 with TRBJ2-3; perhaps TRBD1 as D (6 bases). Trimming left V 3 bases short and J 4 bases short, with 8 bases between. The CDR3 is 12 amino acids. Germline lookup yields CDR1 GTSNPN and CDR2 SVGIG (reference sequence). As DNA, the CDR3 is TGTGCCTGGAGCAGGGGAGCAGATACGCAGTATTTT. Encoded protein: CAWSRGADTQYF.

Only a few counts were recorded for this clonotype. This chain connects TRBV7-9 to TRBJ1-4; 8 bases agree with TRBD1. The CDR3 has 14 amino acids. Germline lookup yields CDR1 SEHNR and CDR2 FQNEAQ (reference sequence). The trim removed 10 bases at V and 8 bases at J, leaving 12 bases unmatched. CDR3 region: CATDLTGGEEKLFF. CDR3 bases: TGTGCCACCGATCTTACAGGGGGAGAGGAAAAACTGTTTTTT. Full variable domain (outside the CDR3, taken from reference TRBV7-9 and TRBJ1-4): DTGVSQNPRHKITKRGQNVTFRCDPISEHNRLYWYRQTLGQGPEFLTYFQNEAQLEKSRLLSDRFSAERPKGSFSTLEIQRTEQGDSAMYLCATDLTGGEEKLFFGSGTQLSVL.

This clonotype was detected ten times or more. J is TRBJ1-1 and V is TRBV9; D is ambiguous. Germline V gene sequence: CDR1 SGDLS, CDR2 YYNGEE. V shed 0 bases and J shed 4 bases, with 13 bases lying between them. The CDR3 runs to 15 residues. The CDR3 nucleotides read TGTGCCAGCAGCGTAGCGGTCGGGATCCCCACTGAAGCTTTCTTT. Protein product: CASSVAVGIPTEAFF.